The 2 T cell receptor beta chains reported below all come from one sample, sequenced in a study of blood T cell repertoires in COVID-19. Using immunoSEQ multiplex PCR, the repertoire was profiled, and TCRdb retains in-frame clones only, with some absent. This repertoire shows nearly 90,000 clones, approximately 89% found once; its top ten account for 0.47%. The material sequenced was peripheral blood. The receptors originated from a man between 60 and 75 years old with acute or convalescent COVID-19.

V and J are TRBV3-1 (or the pseudogene TRBV3-2) and TRBJ2-1; 11 bases are shared with TRBD2. The CDR3 consists of 15 residues. Germline values: CDR1 LGHDT, CDR2 YNNKEL (reference sequence). The ends lost 4 bases at V and 4 bases at J; junction bases unmatched: 3. The CDR3: CASSRLAGSYNEQFF. The CDR3 DNA reads TGTGCCAGCAGCCGACTAGCGGGATCTTACAATGAGCAGTTCTTC.

V gene TRBV7-3 combines with J gene TRBJ2-3; no firm D call. Looked up from germline, CDR1 is SGHTA and CDR2 is FQGTGA. This CDR3 has 15 amino acids. Trimming stripped 4 bases from V and 6 bases from J, with 17 bases between. This chain's CDR3 is CASSSGVSEGDTQYF. The CDR3 nucleotides read TGTGCCAGCAGCTCCGGAGTATCCGAAGGCGATACGCAGTATTTT.